Listed here are 6 T cell receptor beta chains from one sample, sequenced in a study of blood T cell repertoires in COVID-19. Some clones are missing from TCRdb's copy, which holds only in-frame ones; the method was immunoSEQ multiplex PCR. Among hundreds of thousands of clones listed, about 86% were seen once. Input material: peripheral blood. These receptors were collected from a man aged 60 to 75 who had recovered from COVID-19.

The chain couples TRBV7-3 to TRBJ2-5; D uncertain. Germline V lookup: CDR1 SGHTA, CDR2 FQGTGA. This CDR3 has 13 residues. Trimming cost V 8 bases and J 5 bases, with 15 bases left between them. The CDR3 DNA reads TGTGCCAGCTCGACTTACCCGTTGGAGACCCAGTACTTC. It yields the protein CASSTYPLETQYF.

The genes are TRBV9 and TRBJ1-2; possibly TRBD1 for D (5 bases). CDR1 is SGDLS, CDR2 YYNGEE, per germline. V was clipped by 2 bases and J by 8 bases, with 13 bases between them. This CDR3 comprises 13 residues. Written as DNA, the CDR3 is TGTGCCAGCAGCGTCTCCGGGACTCCGGGCTACACCTTC. It specifies CASSVSGTPGYTF. Full variable domain (outside the CDR3, taken from reference TRBV9 and TRBJ1-2): DSGVTQTPKHLITATGQRVTLRCSPRSGDLSVYWYQQSLDQGLQFLIQYYNGEERAKGNILERFSAQQFPDLHSELNLSSLELGDSALYFCASSVSGTPGYTFGSGTRLTVV.

The chain recombines TRBV6-5 with TRBJ2-1; 8 bases match TRBD1. The CDR3 covers 14 residues. V lost 7 bases and J lost 5; bases outside the gene matches: 7. In germline, CDR1 is MNHEY, CDR2 SVGAGI. CDR3 protein: CASTFGQGDNEQFF. Here the CDR3 DNA reads TGTGCCAGCACTTTCGGACAGGGTGACAATGAGCAGTTCTTC.

This clone appeared a few times. The genes are TRBV5-4 and TRBJ2-5; 9 bases line up with TRBD2. J was trimmed by 5 bases and V by 4 bases; bases with no gene match: 9. The CDR3 is made up of 15 amino acids. The germline V gene has CDR1 SGHNT and CDR2 YYREEE (reference sequence). The CDR3 is CASSIGQAGGETQYF. The CDR3, as DNA: TGTGCCAGCAGCATCGGACAGGCGGGGGGGGAGACCCAGTACTTC.

This chain joins TRBV4-3 and TRBJ2-7, with TRBD1 matching over 7 bases. Losses at the gene ends were 0 bases for V and 3 bases for J; bases not matched to a gene: 5. CDR3 size: 15 residues. Germline values: CDR1 LGHNA, CDR2 YSLEER. Here the CDR3 reads CASSQDRGYGYEQYF. The CDR3 DNA is TGCGCCAGCAGCCAAGACAGGGGGTACGGCTACGAGCAGTACTTC.

This clone came up many times. This chain joins TRBV11-3 and TRBJ2-1; D is undetermined. The CDR3 contains 14 residues. V was clipped by 1 base and J by 4 bases, with 8 bases between them. Germline V CDR1 and CDR2: SGHNT, YENEEA. In DNA form, the CDR3 reads TGTGCCAGCAGCTTAGGATACGGTTACAATGAGCAGTTCTTC. Translation: CASSLGYGYNEQFF.